What follows is one TCR beta chain and its context. This record belongs to a study of OX40 agonist ivuxolimab in advanced cancers. Overall study: Of mixed ages from about 23 to 85 and averaging about 60 years, the group was around 78% male.

Clones were read by immunoSEQ multiplex PCR, and TCRdb kept only the in-frame ones, dropping some. Of 70,000 to 85,000 clones in the sample, around 94% were seen once. The CDR3 runs to 17 residues. The V and J ends lost 4 bases and 5 bases, in that order; junction bases with no gene match: 10. Germline CDR1 is SGHTA and CDR2 is FQGNSA. The sequence was collected from an adult with an advanced solid tumor such as melanoma, head and neck, liver or kidney cancer. This specimen consisted of CD4+ or CD8+ T cells sorted from blood, obtained in a trial of the OX40 agonist ivuxolimab. The chain is built from TRBV7-2 and TRBJ2-5; 13 bases fit TRBD2. The CDR3 DNA reads as TGTGCCAGCAGCTCCGGACTAGCGGGAGTTGTGAGCGAGACCCAGTACTTC. Its protein is CASSSGLAGVVSETQYF. Looking up the rest from reference TRBV7-2 and TRBJ2-5 gives the full variable domain: GAGVSQSPSNKVTEKGKDVELRCDPISGHTALYWYRQSLGQGLEFLIYFQGNSAPDKSGLPSDRFSAERTGGSVSTLTIQRTQQEDSAVYLCASSSGLAGVVSETQYFGPGTRLLVL.